The following is a T cell receptor (beta chain) sequence with its context. Antigen: not known. The sample comes from a study of shared clonotypes between healthy human individuals. Study information: Each donor had three CD4 naive, three CD4 memory, two CD8 naive and one CD8 memory plate.

Notes on the study in general: Sharing across several donors was seen in 4% to 6.5% of naive CD4 clonotypes. In general, naive subsets displayed greater estimated richness than memory subsets did.

V was trimmed by 0 bases and J by 4 bases, leaving 12 bases between them. This CDR3 region has 15 residues. In germline, CDR1 is LNHDA, CDR2 SQIVND (reference sequence). The study enrolled healthy HIV-negative adults without recent acute infections or vaccinations as donors. Only in-frame clones appear in the TCRdb table, and some are missing; sequencing was by immunoSEQ multiplex PCR. The sample consists of under 1,900,000 clones, approximately 98.5% of them appearing once. Sequenced material: naive CD4+ T cells sorted from blood. Subset denoted: CD45RA+ positively selected. This TCR derives from a man under 40 in good health. The rearrangement uses TRBV19 and TRBJ1-2; no clear D gene. CDR3 region: CASSIEGGVGYGYTF. In DNA form, the CDR3 reads TGTGCCAGTAGTATAGAGGGCGGGGTTGGCTATGGCTACACCTTC.